Here is one T cell receptor (beta chain) with its context. As yet, its antigen is unknown. TCRdb independently ran MiXCR on the RT-PCR reads; one entry per CDR3 protein. The data contain 300,000 to 350,000 distinct CDR3 sequences, about a fifth of them singletons. These data come from a study of response to subunit inactivated influenza vaccine. Notes on the study in general: The authors proposed limited new T cell recruitment per seasonal influenza vaccination.

This CDR3 comprises 16 residues. Germline CDR1 SGHRS, CDR2 YFSETQ. With 0 bases removed from V and 1 base from J, the gap between germline ends came to 13 bases. V and J are TRBV5-1 and TRBJ1-1, with D maybe TRBD1 (6 bases). The sequence derives from a man aged 45 to 70 who received an inactivated influenza vaccine. The specimen was PBMCs from blood, collected less than 22 months after vaccination. The CDR3 bases are TGCGCCAGCAGCTTGGGTCCTGACAGGACGAACACTGAAGCTTTCTTT. As protein: CASSLGPDRTNTEAFF.